The TCR beta chain under discussion was sequenced for a study of blood T cell repertoires in COVID-19. At the level of the study: The United States, Italy and Spain provided the acute and convalescent COVID-19 samples.

The assay was immunoSEQ multiplex PCR, and TCRdb's table has in-frame clones only and misses some. Of about 190,000 clones in the sample, roughly 78% are singletons; the top ten hold around 2.8%. Trimming took 5 bases from V and 7 from J, leaving 12 bases between them. Germline CDR1 is SGHTA and CDR2 is FQGNSA. This CDR3 spans 13 amino acids. This clone was counted a few times. The sequence derives from a woman older than 75 with active or convalescent COVID-19. The chain has TRBV7-2 and TRBJ2-1, with D uncertain. Sequencing was carried out using peripheral blood. The CDR3 protein is CASSPYMRNEQFF. In DNA, the CDR3 is TGTGCCAGCAGCCCTTACATGAGGAATGAGCAGTTCTTC.